This T cell receptor (beta chain) was captured in a study of T-cell memory formation after mild COVID-19. Findings and caveats of the study: Memory from before infection featured some responding clones, which suggests cross-reactive memory joined. Shrinking CD4+ clones resided mostly in CM and EM, and CD8+ ones in EMRA.

Trimming pared 5 bases from V and 4 bases from J, leaving 11 bases between. The CDR3 is made up of 14 amino acids. Germline CDR1 and CDR2: SEHNR and FQNEAQ (reference sequence). As concerns this clonotype: Its antigen is still unknown.

It was 5'RACE with constant-segment primers that produced the TCR alpha and TCR beta cDNA libraries, which carried sample barcodes and UMIs. TCRdb reanalysed the 5' RACE reads using MiXCR and keeps one entry per CDR3 protein. The data show roughly 500,000 distinct CDR3 sequences, with around 20% seen just once and approximately 12% held by the top ten. The V gene is TRBV7-9, the J gene TRBJ1-4; D remains ambiguous. Input material: PBMCs or a T cell subset sorted from them (not recorded which). This TCR was sampled from an adult woman who had mild COVID-19 (a few samples of this study predate the infection). Cell type and time point are not known. CDR3 residues: CASSPPGFNEKLFF. The CDR3 bases are TGTGCCAGCAGCCCCCCCGGATTTAATGAAAAACTGTTTTTT. Full variable domain (missing parts from reference TRBV7-9 and TRBJ1-4): DTGVSQNPRHKITKRGQNVTFRCDPISEHNRLYWYRQTLGQGPEFLTYFQNEAQLEKSRLLSDRFSAERPKGSFSTLEIQRTEQGDSAMYLCASSPPGFNEKLFFGSGTQLSVL.